These 25 T cell receptor beta chains were sequenced from one sample in a study of blood T cell repertoires in COVID-19. Profiled with immunoSEQ multiplex PCR; TCRdb holds only in-frame clones, not every one. The sample records a few hundred thousand clones, 90% being singletons. Sample: peripheral blood. The receptor source for this set is a woman aged 60-75 years with COVID-19, enrolled during active disease.

The chain is built from TRBV15 and TRBJ2-7, with D unclear. This CDR3 is built from 13 residues. Trimming pared 0 bases from V and 6 bases from J, leaving 9 bases between. Germline CDR1 is LNHNV and CDR2 is YYDKDF (reference sequence). CDR3 bases: TGTGCCACCAGCAGAGAGGCAGACTCCGAGCAGTACTTC. It yields the protein CATSREADSEQYF.

This rearrangement joins TRBV24-1 to TRBJ2-1, with D perhaps matching TRBD2 (6 bases). Trimming pared 3 bases from V and 7 bases from J, leaving 15 bases between. From germline, CDR1 is KGHDR and CDR2 SFDVKD. This CDR3 region has 15 residues. Here the CDR3 reads CATSDARMGGNEQFF. The CDR3 DNA sequence: TGTGCCACCAGTGATGCCAGGATGGGGGGAAATGAGCAGTTCTTC.

The chain combines TRBV14 with TRBJ1-2, with D tentatively TRBD1 (5 bases). This CDR3 contains 12 residues. V lost 3 bases to trimming and J lost 8 bases, with 10 bases between them. The germline CDR1 and CDR2 sequences are SGHDN and FVKESK. The CDR3 sequence: CASSHQGLGYTF. In DNA, the CDR3 is TGTGCCAGCAGCCATCAGGGATTAGGCTACACCTTC.

The rearrangement joins TRBV20-1 to TRBJ2-7; TRBD1 agrees at 7 bases. CDR3 length equals 17 residues. Per germline, CDR1 DFQATT and CDR2 SNEGSKA (reference sequence). Trimming at V came to 3 bases and at J to 4 bases, leaving 18 bases not matched to a gene. The DNA for the CDR3 is TGCAGTGCTAGTTTACGTTCGGCGTCGGACAGGCGGTACGAGCAGTACTTC. Protein product: CSASLRSASDRRYEQYF.

V is TRBV6-2 or TRBV6-3 and J is TRBJ2-2; D remains unclear. Trimming pared 6 bases from V and 6 bases from J, leaving 11 bases between. The germline V gene encodes CDR1 MNHEY and CDR2 SVGEGT. The CDR3 runs 13 residues. The CDR3 coding sequence is TGTGCCAGCAGCTCCGGTGGTTCCGGGGAGCTGTTTTTT. Protein sequence: CASSSGGSGELFF.

The chain carries TRBV7-2 and TRBJ1-5; maybe TRBD1 (6 bases). CDR1 SGHTA and CDR2 FQGNSA come from the germline V gene. V was clipped by 2 bases and J by 1 base, with 15 bases between them. The CDR3 runs 17 residues. CDR3 DNA sequence: TGTGCCAGCAGCTTATTGGGCCAGGGGCCAAGCAATCAGCCCCAGCATTTT. Translation gives CASSLLGQGPSNQPQHF.

The chain combines TRBV12-3 or TRBV12-4 with TRBJ2-7; D might be TRBD1 (5 bases). V was trimmed by 6 bases and J by 5 bases, leaving 14 bases between them. This CDR3 contains 13 residues. CDR3 nucleotides: TGTGCCAGCAGAAAGGGGCTGTCCCACGAGCAGTACTTC. It specifies CASRKGLSHEQYF.

The rearrangement uses TRBV19 and TRBJ2-4; 10 bases map to TRBD1. Germline CDR1 reads LNHDA; CDR2 reads SQIVND (reference sequence). The CDR3 contains 14 residues. Trimming took 5 bases from V and 7 from J; bases not matched to a gene: 5. The CDR3 loop is CASSGGQGGNIQYF. The CDR3 DNA sequence: TGTGCCAGTAGTGGCGGACAGGGGGGGAACATTCAGTACTTC.

The CDR3 sequence is CASSPLGSSYNEQFF. CDR3 nucleotides: TGTGCCAGCTCACCATTAGGGAGCTCCTACAATGAGCAGTTCTTC. The chain employs TRBV18 and TRBJ2-1; tentatively, D is TRBD2 (5 bases). V lost 2 bases to trimming and J lost 0 bases, with 8 bases between them. Germline CDR1 KGHSH, CDR2 LQKENI. The CDR3 sequence is 15 residues long. The whole variable domain, filled in from reference TRBV18 and TRBJ2-1, reads NAGVMQNPRHLVRRRGQEARLRCSPMKGHSHVYWYRQLPEEGLKFMVYLQKENIIDESGMPKERFSAEFPKEGPSILRIQQVVRGDSAAYFCASSPLGSSYNEQFFGPGTRLTVL.

The gene calls are TRBV12-3 or TRBV12-4 and TRBJ1-2; 9 bases fit TRBD1. After removal of 6 bases from V and 8 bases from J, the junction contained 7 bases not matched to a gene. The CDR3 consists of 13 residues. The CDR3 DNA sequence: TGTGCCAGCAGCGGAGGGACAGGGAACGGCTACACCTTC. Amino acids: CASSGGTGNGYTF.

This clone is a singleton in its sample. This chain links TRBV23-1 with TRBJ1-6, with 7 bases aligning to TRBD1. TRBV23-1 qualifies as an ORF whose function is uncertain. The J segment lost 11 bases and the V segment lost 4 bases, leaving 2 bases of the junction unmatched. This CDR3 region has 12 residues. In DNA, the CDR3 is TGCGCCAGCAGTCCCCAGGGGGCACCCCTCCACTTT. Translating gives CASSPQGAPLHF.

This chain joins TRBV18 and TRBJ2-2; possibly TRBD2 for D (5 bases). The CDR3 covers 16 residues. Trimming shortened V by 0 bases and J by 0 bases, and 8 bases separated the two germline ends. Germline CDR1 reads KGHSH; CDR2 reads LQKENI. CDR3 loop: CASSPPEGPNTGELFF. CDR3 in DNA: TGTGCCAGCTCACCACCTGAGGGCCCGAACACCGGGGAGCTGTTTTTT.

The rearrangement links TRBV6-6 to TRBJ2-1; D perhaps matches TRBD2 (5 bases). V was cut by 6 bases and J by 9 bases, with 12 bases left in between. CDR1 is MNHNY and CDR2 is SVGAGI in the germline V gene (reference sequence). This CDR3 comprises 12 residues. The CDR3 DNA sequence: TGTGCCAGCAGCACTAGTATGGGTGAGCAGTTCTTC. Protein product: CASSTSMGEQFF.

V usage is TRBV11-2 and J usage is TRBJ2-4, with D perhaps TRBD2 (6 bases). Germline CDR1 SGHAT, CDR2 FQNNGV. The length of the CDR3 is 15 residues. Trimming cost V 5 bases and J 6 bases, with 17 bases left between them. For the CDR3, the DNA is TGTGCCAGCAGCCCCCCGGGGGTTCGGGGAAACATTCAGTACTTC. It yields the protein CASSPPGVRGNIQYF.

This chain links TRBV7-2 with TRBJ1-5; TRBD1 might be the D (6 bases). The CDR3 covers 14 residues. V was trimmed by 5 bases and J by 2 bases, leaving 10 bases between them. Germline-derived CDR1 and CDR2 are SGHTA and FQGNSA. CDR3 in DNA: TGTGCCAGCAGCCGGACAGCTCGCAATCAGCCCCAGCATTTT. It is translated as CASSRTARNQPQHF.

The CDR3 region is CASSEGQWNYGYTF. The CDR3 coding sequence is TGTGCCAGCAGTGAAGGCCAGTGGAACTATGGCTACACCTTC. The V gene is TRBV6-1, the J gene TRBJ1-2; no firm D call. Between the trimmed V and J ends, which lost 1 base and 2 bases, there was a span of 8 bases. This CDR3 has 14 amino acids. Germline CDR1 is MNHNS and CDR2 is SASEGT.

The chain couples TRBV12-3 or TRBV12-4 to TRBJ1-5, with D uncertain. The CDR3 totals 12 residues. Trimming cost V 6 bases and J 9 bases, with 12 bases left between them. DNA of the CDR3: TGTGCCAGCAGCCCACCGAGTGGGCCCCAGCATTTT. Encoded protein: CASSPPSGPQHF.

The chain couples TRBV4-2 to TRBJ1-1; D is unclear. V lost 1 base and J lost 9, with 21 bases in between. Germline V lookup: CDR1 LGHNA, CDR2 YNFKEQ. The CDR3 length is 16 residues. CDR3 residues: CASSQGPQWAEFKAFF. CDR3 bases: TGTGCCAGCAGCCAAGGGCCTCAGTGGGCCGAGTTTAAAGCTTTCTTT.

The chain has TRBV10-3 and TRBJ2-5; perhaps TRBD2 as D (5 bases). This CDR3 has 14 amino acids. V lost 3 bases and J 3 bases, leaving 11 bases between the germline ends. CDR1 and CDR2 from the germline V gene are ENHRY and SYGVKD. CDR3 sequence (DNA): TGTGCCATCAGTGACGGGAATTCTAAAGAGACCCAGTACTTC. This translates into CAISDGNSKETQYF.

This clone was counted only a few times. The chain employs TRBV7-8 and TRBJ2-2, with 11 bases fitting TRBD2. After removal of 7 bases from V and 4 bases from J, the junction contained 8 bases not matched to a gene. This CDR3 is built from 16 residues. Germline V gene lookup returns CDR1 SGHVS and CDR2 FQNEAQ. CDR3 in amino acids: CASTPVTSGATGELFF. The CDR3 DNA reads as TGTGCCAGCACCCCTGTGACTAGCGGGGCCACCGGGGAGCTGTTTTTT.

The rearrangement uses TRBV4-3 and TRBJ1-1; no definite D call. Germline CDR1 and CDR2: LGHNA and YSLEER. The length of the CDR3 is 14 residues. Trimming took off 0 bases at V and 1 base at J, with 6 bases between the two ends. The CDR3 is CASSQDTGNTEAFF. The CDR3 region has the DNA TGCGCCAGCAGCCAAGATACCGGGAACACTGAAGCTTTCTTT.

This chain joins TRBV30 and TRBJ1-1; a weak D match, TRBD1 (6 bases). Germline-derived CDR1 and CDR2 are GTSNPN and SVGIG (reference sequence). V lost 4 bases, J lost 5 bases, and 11 bases lay in between. This CDR3 comprises 12 residues. DNA for the CDR3: TGTGCCTGGACAGGGGATCGTACTGAAGCTTTCTTT. Protein sequence: CAWTGDRTEAFF.

This chain connects TRBV27 to TRBJ1-2; tentative D call: TRBD1 (6 bases). Trimming pared 5 bases from V and 8 bases from J, leaving 21 bases between. The CDR3 has 15 residues. Germline V lookup: CDR1 MNHEY, CDR2 SMNVEV (reference sequence). The CDR3 sequence: CASSPRTARVGGYTF. In DNA form, the CDR3 reads TGTGCCAGCAGTCCGAGGACAGCGAGGGTTGGGGGCTACACCTTC.

J is TRBJ1-5 and V is TRBV4-3; a possible D gene is TRBD1 (6 bases). V shed 4 bases and J shed 4 bases, with 8 bases lying between them. Germline CDR1 and CDR2: LGHNA and YSLEER. The CDR3 length is 13 residues. CDR3 region: CASSLGQNQPQHF. Here the CDR3 DNA reads TGCGCCAGCAGCCTCGGACAGAATCAGCCCCAGCATTTT.

As DNA, the CDR3 is TGTGCCAGCTTTCGTCCGGGACAGGGTATAGGGGACATTAGGTCACCCCTCCACTTT. Its translation: CASFRPGQGIGDIRSPLHF. The chain recombines TRBV2 with TRBJ1-6; 9 bases fit TRBD1. In germline, CDR1 is SNHLY, CDR2 FYNNEI. The CDR3 spans 19 residues. V lost 8 bases and J lost 10; bases outside the gene matches: 24.